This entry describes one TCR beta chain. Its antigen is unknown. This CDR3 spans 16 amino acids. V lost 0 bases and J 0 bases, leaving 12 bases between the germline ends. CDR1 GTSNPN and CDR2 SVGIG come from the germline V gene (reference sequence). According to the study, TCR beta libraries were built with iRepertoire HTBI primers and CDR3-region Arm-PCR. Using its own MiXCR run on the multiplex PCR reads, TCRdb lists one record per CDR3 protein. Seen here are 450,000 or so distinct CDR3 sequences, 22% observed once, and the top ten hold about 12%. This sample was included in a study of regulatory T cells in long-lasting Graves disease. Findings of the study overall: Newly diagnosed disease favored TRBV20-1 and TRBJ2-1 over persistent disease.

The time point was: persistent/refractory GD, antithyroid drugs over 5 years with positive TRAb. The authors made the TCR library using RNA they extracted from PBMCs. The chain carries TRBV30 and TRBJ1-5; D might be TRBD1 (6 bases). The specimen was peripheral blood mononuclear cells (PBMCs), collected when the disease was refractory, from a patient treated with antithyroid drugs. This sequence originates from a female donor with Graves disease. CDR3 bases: TGTGCCTGGAGTGTACTCGGGGGCCCTAGCAATCAGCCCCAGCATTTT. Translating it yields CAWSVLGGPSNQPQHF.